This TCR beta chain comes out of a study of response to subunit inactivated influenza vaccine. Study results and limitations: The authors proposed limited new T cell recruitment per seasonal influenza vaccination.

TCRdb re-called the RT-PCR reads through MiXCR, storing one row per CDR3 protein. This table holds about 240,000 distinct CDR3 sequences, 9% to 15% found once. This CDR3 has 15 residues. Trimming removed 5 bases at V and 4 bases at J, with 15 bases between. This clonotype was detected ten times or more. The antigen is unknown. This TCR was recovered from a man in his fifties who received an inactivated influenza vaccine. The chain combines TRBV12-3 or TRBV12-4 with TRBJ2-4; a weak D match, TRBD1 (6 bases). The input for sequencing was non-naive T cells sorted from PBMCs, taken 14 to 15 days before vaccination. The DNA for the CDR3 is TGTGCCAGCAGTCTTCCCTCGGGACAAAAAAACATTCAGTACTTC. This gives the protein CASSLPSGQKNIQYF.